This passage covers 8 T cell receptor beta chains from one sample sequenced in a study of T cell changes during pregnancy in multiple sclerosis. TCRdb keeps only in-frame clones here, not all; method: immunoSEQ multiplex PCR. This table has roughly 85,000 clones, approximately 91% appearing once. The specimen comprised peripheral blood, sampled in the first trimester of pregnancy. Receptor source: a female donor with multiple sclerosis, enrolled in a pregnancy study.

For the CDR3, the DNA is TGTGCCAGCAGCCAACAGGGATACACTGAAGCTTTCTTT. It translates to CASSQQGYTEAFF. V gene TRBV6-5 combines with J gene TRBJ1-1; a possible D gene is TRBD1 (6 bases). The V end was cut by 6 bases, the J end by 3 bases, with 11 bases between. The CDR3 consists of 13 residues. The germline V gene has CDR1 MNHEY and CDR2 SVGAGI.

This clone has only one observation. The chain couples TRBV5-5 to TRBJ2-2; 7 nucleotides align to TRBD1. Per the germline V gene, CDR1 is SGHKS and CDR2 is YYEKEE (reference sequence). After removal of 4 bases from V and 8 bases from J, the junction contained 2 bases not matched to a gene. CDR3 size: 12 residues. CDR3 DNA sequence: TGTGCCAGCAGCAGACAGGGTGGGGAGCTGTTTTTT. Protein product: CASSRQGGELFF.

V gene TRBV28 combines with J gene TRBJ2-2; 7 bases agree with TRBD1. J lost 4 bases, V lost 7 bases, and 12 bases had no gene match. This CDR3 has 16 amino acids. The V gene's germline CDR1 is MDHEN and CDR2 SYDVKM. The CDR3 DNA follows: TGTGCCAGCACCCCCGGCCGGGCAGGGGGCACCGGGGAGCTGTTTTTT. Protein sequence: CASTPGRAGGTGELFF.

This chain links TRBV15 with TRBJ2-3, with D perhaps TRBD2 (7 bases). Germline loops: CDR1 LNHNV, CDR2 YYDKDF (reference sequence). V lost 8 bases to trimming and J lost 1 base, with 13 bases between them. This CDR3 contains 14 residues. Here the CDR3 reads CATQQGGGTDTQYF. CDR3 nucleotides: TGTGCCACCCAACAAGGGGGGGGCACAGATACGCAGTATTTT.

The chain links TRBV28 to TRBJ1-1; D might be TRBD1 (6 bases). V was shortened by 3 bases and J by 4 bases, with 9 bases between the two germline ends. CDR3 length: 13 amino acids. The V gene's germline CDR1 is MDHEN and CDR2 SYDVKM. The CDR3 DNA is TGTGCCAGCAGTTTTTCAGGGGTCACTGAAGCTTTCTTT. Its translation: CASSFSGVTEAFF.

V and J are TRBV19 and TRBJ2-1; 8 bases are shared with TRBD2. There are 16 residues in the CDR3. Germline V CDR1 and CDR2: LNHDA, SQIVND (reference sequence). V trimming: 3 bases; J trimming: 8 bases; junction bases outside the gene matches: 12. The CDR3 loop is CASSISGVGRDDEQFF. The CDR3, as DNA: TGTGCCAGTAGTATCTCGGGGGTCGGGAGGGATGATGAGCAGTTCTTC.

This clone was counted only a few times. V and J are TRBV5-4 and TRBJ1-1; D call uncertain. The germline V gene encodes CDR1 SGHNT and CDR2 YYREEE (reference sequence). Trimming stripped 0 bases from V and 4 bases from J, with 4 bases between. The CDR3 is 12 residues long. The CDR3 DNA follows: TGTGCCAGCAGCTTGGGGGCCACTGAAGCTTTCTTT. Its protein product is CASSLGATEAFF.

The chain links TRBV5-8 to TRBJ1-2; 8 bases agree with TRBD1. CDR3 length equals 15 residues. From germline, CDR1 is SGHTS and CDR2 YDEGEE. The trim removed 0 bases at V and 4 bases at J, leaving 5 bases unmatched. The CDR3 sequence is CASSLVRGRVYGYTF. CDR3 coding DNA: TGTGCCAGCAGCTTGGTCAGGGGGCGCGTCTATGGCTACACCTTC. Combining the CDR3 with reference TRBV5-8 and TRBJ1-2 gives the whole variable domain EAGVTQSPTHLIKTRGQQATLRCSPISGHTSVYWYQQALGLGLQFLLWYDEGEERNRGNFPPRFSGRQFPNYSSELNVNALELEDSALYLCASSLVRGRVYGYTFGSGTRLTVV.